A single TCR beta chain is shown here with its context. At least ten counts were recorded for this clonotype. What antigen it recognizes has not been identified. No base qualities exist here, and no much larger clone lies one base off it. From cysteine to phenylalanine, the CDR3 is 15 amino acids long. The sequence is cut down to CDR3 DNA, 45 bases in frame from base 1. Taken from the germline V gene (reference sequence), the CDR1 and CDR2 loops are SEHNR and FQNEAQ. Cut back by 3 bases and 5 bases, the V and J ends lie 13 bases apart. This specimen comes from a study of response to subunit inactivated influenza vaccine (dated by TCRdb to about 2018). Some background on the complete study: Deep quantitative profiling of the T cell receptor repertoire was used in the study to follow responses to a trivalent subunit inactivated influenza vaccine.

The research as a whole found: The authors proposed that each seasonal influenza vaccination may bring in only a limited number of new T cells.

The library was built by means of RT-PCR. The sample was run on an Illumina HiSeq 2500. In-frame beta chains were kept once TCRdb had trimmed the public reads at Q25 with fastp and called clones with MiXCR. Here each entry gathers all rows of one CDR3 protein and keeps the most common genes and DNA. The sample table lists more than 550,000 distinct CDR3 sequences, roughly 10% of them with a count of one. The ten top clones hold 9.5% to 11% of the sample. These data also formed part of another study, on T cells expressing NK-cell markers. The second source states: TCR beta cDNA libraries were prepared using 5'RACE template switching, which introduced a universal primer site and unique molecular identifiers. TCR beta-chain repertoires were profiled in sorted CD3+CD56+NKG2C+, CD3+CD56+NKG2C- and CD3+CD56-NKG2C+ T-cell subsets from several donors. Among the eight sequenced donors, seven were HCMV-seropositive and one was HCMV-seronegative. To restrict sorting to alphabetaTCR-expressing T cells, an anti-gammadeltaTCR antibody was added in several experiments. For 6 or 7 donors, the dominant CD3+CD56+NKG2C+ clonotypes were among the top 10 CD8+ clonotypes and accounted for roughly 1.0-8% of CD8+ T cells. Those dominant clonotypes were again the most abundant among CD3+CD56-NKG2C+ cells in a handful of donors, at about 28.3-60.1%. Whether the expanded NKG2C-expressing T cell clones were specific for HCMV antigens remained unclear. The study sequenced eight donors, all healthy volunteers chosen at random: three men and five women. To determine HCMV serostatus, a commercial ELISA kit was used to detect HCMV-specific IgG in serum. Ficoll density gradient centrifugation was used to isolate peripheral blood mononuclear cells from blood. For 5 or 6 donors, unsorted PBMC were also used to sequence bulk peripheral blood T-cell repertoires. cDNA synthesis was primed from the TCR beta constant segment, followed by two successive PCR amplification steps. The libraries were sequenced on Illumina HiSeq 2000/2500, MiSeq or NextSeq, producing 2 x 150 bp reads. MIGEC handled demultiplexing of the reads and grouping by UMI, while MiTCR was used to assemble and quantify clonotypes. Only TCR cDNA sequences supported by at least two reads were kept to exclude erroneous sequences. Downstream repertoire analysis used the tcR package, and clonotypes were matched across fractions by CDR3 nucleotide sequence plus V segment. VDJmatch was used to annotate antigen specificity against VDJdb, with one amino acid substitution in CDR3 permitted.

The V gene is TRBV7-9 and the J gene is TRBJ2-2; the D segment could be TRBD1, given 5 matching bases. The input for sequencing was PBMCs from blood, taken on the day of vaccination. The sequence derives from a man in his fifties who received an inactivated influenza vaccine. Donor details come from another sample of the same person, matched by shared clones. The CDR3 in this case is CASSLNSRETGELFF. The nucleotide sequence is TGTGCCAGCAGCTTGAACTCCAGGGAAACCGGGGAGCTGTTTTTT.